This T cell receptor (beta chain) was captured in a study of CD8 T cells in ankylosing spondylitis. Study results and caveats: CD8+ cells made up the disease-linked clones, which were relatively rare in peripheral blood. Fewer than ten highly homologous variants made up a TCR beta motif that seemed to typify ankylosing spondylitis blood.

This clonotype was observed many times. Antigen specificity is unknown. The V gene lost 5 bases and the J gene lost 4 bases, with 12 bases spanning the gap. There are 13 residues in the CDR3. Germline V gene sequence: CDR1 SGHTA, CDR2 FQGNSA. TCRdb passed the 5' RACE reads through MiXCR, listing each CDR3 protein once. The table includes 500,000 to 650,000 distinct CDR3 sequences, roughly 5.3% detected once. This sequence joins TRBV7-2 and TRBJ2-7, with D perhaps matching TRBD1 (5 bases). The TCR sequence derives from a male donor with ankylosing spondylitis. The source material was blood, either unsorted or a sorted T cell fraction (not recorded which). CDR3 loop: CASSRGFEYEQYF. The CDR3 nucleotides are TGTGCCAGCAGCAGGGGATTTGAATACGAGCAGTACTTC.